The next 19 T cell receptor beta chains were all read from a single sample in a study of radiation and T cells in renal cell carcinoma. This table comes from immunoSEQ multiplex PCR, and its TCRdb copy is limited to in-frame clones, with some not included. The data show roughly 120,000 clones, 70% to 90% seen once. Time point described: blood 2 weeks post-SBRT. Indicated treatment: 15 Gy SBRT to primary tumor, nephrectomy 4 weeks later. Sequencing was performed on blood, taken from a patient whose treatment included radiotherapy and nephrectomy. These receptor sequences come from a woman aged 55 to 70 with renal cell carcinoma.

The rearrangement uses TRBV6-4 and TRBJ2-1, with D perhaps TRBD2 (5 bases). V was cut by 5 bases and J by 0 bases, with 14 bases left in between. From germline, CDR1 is MRHNA and CDR2 SNTAGT. The CDR3 sequence is 16 residues long. The CDR3 region is CASSHPRDSSYNEQFF. In nucleotides, the CDR3 is TGTGCCAGCAGTCATCCCCGGGATAGCTCCTACAATGAGCAGTTCTTC.

This clone was observed a handful of times. The chain recombines TRBV10-3 with TRBJ2-2; D gene uncertain. The germline gives CDR1 ENHRY, CDR2 SYGVKD. Between the trimmed V and J ends, which lost 6 bases and 1 base, there was a span of 6 bases. The CDR3 spans 13 residues. CDR3 loop: CAISDGNTGELFF. In nucleotides, the CDR3 is TGTGCCATCAGCGATGGGAACACCGGGGAGCTGTTTTTT.

The CDR3 is CASSPVGGTGRLNSPLHF. The CDR3 DNA is TGTGCCAGTAGTCCCGTTGGGGGGACTGGACGCTTAAATTCACCCCTCCACTTT. The rearrangement uses TRBV19 and TRBJ1-6, with D maybe TRBD1 (5 bases). The V gene's germline CDR1 is LNHDA and CDR2 SQIVND (reference sequence). The CDR3 length is 18 residues. Trimming shortened V by 5 bases and J by 7 bases, and 24 bases separated the two germline ends.

The genes are TRBV27 and TRBJ2-5, with D hard to call. The V gene lost 4 bases and the J gene lost 0 bases, with 6 bases spanning the gap. This CDR3 has 13 amino acids. The germline V gene encodes CDR1 MNHEY and CDR2 SMNVEV (reference sequence). CDR3 DNA: TGTGCCAGCAGTTCTTACCACCAAGAGACCCAGTACTTC. It specifies CASSSYHQETQYF.

The gene calls are TRBV5-1 and TRBJ2-5; D is uncertain. CDR1 and CDR2 from the germline V gene are SGHRS and YFSETQ. V was trimmed by 1 base and J by 2 bases, leaving 6 bases between them. The CDR3 has 13 residues. The CDR3 region is CASSLYQQETQYF. In DNA, the CDR3 is TGCGCCAGCAGCTTGTACCAGCAAGAGACCCAGTACTTC. The entire variable domain, with the rest obtained from reference TRBV5-1 and TRBJ2-5, is as follows: KAGVTQTPRYLIKTRGQQVTLSCSPISGHRSVSWYQQTPGQGLQFLFEYFSETQRNKGNFPGRFSGRQFSNSRSEMNVSTLELGDSALYLCASSLYQQETQYFGPGTRLLVL.

This clone was seen at least ten times. The genes are TRBV19 and TRBJ1-1; 7 nucleotides match TRBD1. The CDR3 has 14 residues. Germline V gives CDR1 LNHDA, CDR2 SQIVND (reference sequence). The V gene end was trimmed by 11 bases and the J gene end by 1 base; junction bases not matched to a gene: 10. CDR3 coding DNA: TGTGCCCTTAGCCGGGACAGAGGGAACACTGAAGCTTTCTTT. Translating gives CALSRDRGNTEAFF.

The rearrangement joins TRBV5-1 to TRBJ2-7; no clear D gene. Between the trimmed V and J ends, which lost 5 bases and 1 base, there was a span of 16 bases. CDR3 length equals 15 residues. CDR1 is SGHRS, CDR2 YFSETQ, per germline. The CDR3 loop is CASRPSRINSYEQYF. CDR3 in DNA: TGCGCCAGCAGACCTTCCAGGATTAATTCCTACGAGCAGTACTTC.

This clone was counted between two and nine times. V usage is TRBV6-1 and J usage is TRBJ1-5; D is possibly TRBD1 (5 bases). Germline V gives CDR1 MNHNS, CDR2 SASEGT. The CDR3 extends over 13 amino acids. V was cut by 9 bases and J by 3 bases, with 12 bases left in between. DNA for the CDR3: TGTGCCAGTCTGGGACGGCCCAATCAGCCCCAGCATTTT. Residues: CASLGRPNQPQHF.

V is TRBV5-1 and J is TRBJ1-2; D possibly corresponds to TRBD1 (6 bases). CDR1 and CDR2 (germline): SGHRS, YFSETQ. The CDR3 spans 16 residues. V gave up 0 bases and J gave up 8 bases, with 20 bases separating them. The CDR3 loop reads CASSLAEGVPSSGYTF. The CDR3 region has the DNA TGCGCCAGCAGCTTGGCCGAGGGGGTTCCCTCTTCGGGCTACACCTTC.

V is TRBV19 and J is TRBJ1-1; D gene uncertain. Germline V gives CDR1 LNHDA, CDR2 SQIVND (reference sequence). The V gene lost 3 bases and the J gene lost 0 bases, with 17 bases spanning the gap. CDR3 length equals 17 residues. The CDR3 sequence: CASSMAGILLMNTEAFF. CDR3 DNA: TGTGCCAGTAGTATGGCCGGGATCCTGTTAATGAACACTGAAGCTTTCTTT.

The rearrangement links TRBV28 to TRBJ2-7, with 10 nucleotides matching TRBD1. The CDR3 extends over 16 amino acids. Germline CDR1 is MDHEN and CDR2 is SYDVKM. V shed 5 bases and J 2 bases; nucleotides not matched to a gene: 9. The CDR3 loop reads CASSPRGQGIPYEQYF. CDR3 coding DNA: TGTGCCAGCAGTCCACGGGGACAGGGGATCCCCTACGAGCAGTACTTC.

The V and J genes are TRBV7-2 and TRBJ2-5; TRBD1 is a possible D gene (5 bases). Germline V gene lookup returns CDR1 SGHTA and CDR2 FQGNSA. The CDR3 length is 14 residues. The germline V and J ends were trimmed by 5 bases and 0 bases, with 10 bases remaining between them. Written as DNA, the CDR3 is TGTGCCAGCAGCCTGCAGGGTGACCAAGAGACCCAGTACTTC. It specifies CASSLQGDQETQYF.

The CDR3 coding sequence is TGTGCCAGCAGCCTGCCAGGGGGGTACTACGAGCAGTACTTC. It is translated as CASSLPGGYYEQYF. J is TRBJ2-7 and V is TRBV7-6; the D gene is possibly TRBD1 (7 bases). From germline, CDR1 is SGHVS and CDR2 FNYEAQ. This CDR3 is built from 14 residues. The V end was cut by 5 bases, the J end by 3 bases, with 14 bases between.

The chain employs TRBV7-2 and TRBJ2-5, with 8 bases fitting TRBD1. J lost 4 bases, V lost 5 bases, and 9 bases had no gene match. The CDR3 contains 15 residues. CDR1 and CDR2 from the germline V gene are SGHTA and FQGNSA. CDR3 sequence: CASSQYGQGGETQYF. DNA for the CDR3: TGTGCCAGCAGCCAATATGGACAGGGAGGAGAGACCCAGTACTTC.

In this sample, this clone turned up a few times. The chain couples TRBV7-2 to TRBJ2-2; 8 bases line up with TRBD2. Unmatched junction bases numbered 12, after V lost 5 bases and J lost 7 bases. CDR3 length equals 16 residues. The germline V gene has CDR1 SGHTA and CDR2 FQGNSA. For the CDR3, the DNA is TGTGCCAGCAGCCCTCTCAGCGGGAGAACTGGCGGGGAGCTGTTTTTT. Its protein is CASSPLSGRTGGELFF.

The chain links TRBV11-2 to TRBJ2-7; 9 bases line up with TRBD1. The CDR3 is made up of 15 amino acids. Germline CDR1 SGHAT, CDR2 FQNNGV. J was trimmed by 0 bases and V by 5 bases; bases with no gene match: 5. The CDR3 DNA follows: TGTGCCAGCAGCCTACAGGGGGCCAGCTCCTACGAGCAGTACTTC. Its translation: CASSLQGASSYEQYF.

The V call is TRBV5-1, the J call TRBJ2-1, with no clear D. CDR3 length: 13 residues. V was cut by 1 base and J by 4 bases, with 6 bases left in between. The germline V gene has CDR1 SGHRS and CDR2 YFSETQ. DNA for the CDR3: TGCGCCAGCAGCTTGCAACAGTACAATGAGCAGTTCTTC. Encoded protein: CASSLQQYNEQFF.

This rearrangement joins TRBV6-1 to TRBJ2-2, with D maybe TRBD1 (6 bases). Germline V gene sequence: CDR1 MNHNS, CDR2 SASEGT. V lost 0 bases to trimming and J lost 5 bases, with 7 bases between them. The CDR3 spans 14 residues. CDR3 in DNA: TGTGCCAGCAGTGAAGCAGGGGGTACCGGGGAGCTGTTTTTT. Protein sequence: CASSEAGGTGELFF.

This clone was counted between two and nine times. The chain combines TRBV15 with TRBJ2-5, with D possibly TRBD2 on 5 matching bases. Germline V gives CDR1 LNHNV, CDR2 YYDKDF (reference sequence). The V end lost 0 bases, the J end lost 2 bases, and 10 bases lay between the germline ends. CDR3 length: 15 residues. DNA for the CDR3: TGTGCCACCAGCAGAGAGGCTAGCTGGCAAGAGACCCAGTACTTC. Translating it yields CATSREASWQETQYF.